This T cell receptor (beta chain) was recorded in a study of T cell repertoires in cytomegalovirus infection. Study background: CMV epitopes that were recently identified and HLA-C-restricted were used alongside well-studied HLA-B-restricted ones. Matching HLA type and CMV infection were both indicated by public TCR beta signatures. Study results and limitations: Carriage of CMV together with the relevant HLA was identifiable through cumulative public TCR beta family frequency. Ex vivo responses were dominated by HLA-C-restricted CMV-specific TCR beta clonotypes.

This clonotype was observed a handful of times. The antigen is undetermined. TCRdb processed the reads anew with MiXCR; each CDR3 protein has one entry. The table includes 450,000 to 600,000 distinct CDR3 sequences, more than 40% detected once. The CDR3 runs to 14 residues. Germline values: CDR1 LNHNV, CDR2 YYDKDF (reference sequence). The V end was cut by 5 bases, the J end by 4 bases, with 9 bases between. Here the sequenced sample was cultured PBMCs, taken from culture after CMV antigen stimulation. The chain has TRBV15 and TRBJ2-6; D ambiguous. The TCR sequence derives from a human donor in good health (CMV status not recorded). Some clones in this sample may be carry-over from other donors' samples. The CDR3 region is CATSVEPGANVLTF. The DNA of the CDR3 is TGTGCCACCAGCGTCGAACCCGGGGCCAACGTCCTGACTTTC.